The T cell receptor beta chain under discussion was sequenced for a study of cytomegalovirus exposure and HLA in healthy donors. Primers included in the PCR were 60 Vbeta and 13 Jbeta primers. The data were produced by immunoSEQ multiplex PCR, yet TCRdb's version contains in-frame clones alone and is incomplete. The repertoire holds 100,000 to 120,000 clones, with 67% as singletons. This CDR3 has 10 residues. The V end was cut by 9 bases, the J end by 4 bases, with 4 bases between. The germline V gene has CDR1 LNHDA and CDR2 SQIVND (reference sequence). Whereas donors were nominally healthy upon sampling, unrecorded immune exposures were probable.

This chain joins TRBV19 and TRBJ1-5; no definite D call. The sequencing sample was made of PBMCs. This receptor was taken from a man younger than 35 in good health and CMV-seropositive. In nucleotides, the CDR3 is TGTGCCAGCAATAATCAGCCCCAGCATTTT. It is translated as CASNNQPQHF.